These 17 T cell receptor beta chains originate from one sample sequenced in a study of patients and donors after allogeneic stem cell transplantation (dated by TCRdb to about 2020). The library relied on RT-PCR. Instrument used: NextSeq 550. TCRdb ran its own pipeline on the public reads, namely fastp trimming at Q25 and MiXCR clone calling, and kept in-frame beta chains. Identical CDR3 proteins give one entry, which carries the most common genes and DNA. For this sample there are approximately 200,000 distinct CDR3 sequences; 38% appear just once. Roughly 10% of the sample comes from the top ten. Material for sequencing was blood, either unsorted or a sorted T cell fraction (not recorded which). These receptors all stem from a human donor who was either an allogeneic HSCT recipient or a stem cell or donor lymphocyte infusion donor (not recorded which). It is not recorded whose cells these are; they may come from a transplant donor.

The table lists this clonotype with a few counts. The V call is TRBV29-1, the J call TRBJ1-1; no definite D call. Trimming left V 6 bases short and J 1 base short, with 6 bases between. Per germline, CDR1 SQVTM and CDR2 ANQGSEA. CDR3 length equals 11 residues. The DNA for the CDR3 is TGCAGCGTCCACAAGAACACTGAAGCTTTCTTT. Encoded protein: CSVHKNTEAFF.

The chain combines TRBV12-3 or TRBV12-4 with TRBJ1-2; the D gene is possibly TRBD1 (5 bases). Trimming pared 2 bases from V and 7 bases from J, leaving 20 bases between. There are 16 residues in the CDR3. CDR3: CASSLRLGGGIGGYTF. The CDR3 coding sequence is TGTGCCAGCAGTTTAAGGTTGGGCGGGGGAATCGGTGGCTACACCTTC.

The chain joins TRBV4-2 to TRBJ2-3; weak D call: TRBD1 (6 bases). V lost 3 bases to trimming and J lost 3 bases, with 16 bases between them. The CDR3 loop spans 16 amino acids. Germline V gene lookup returns CDR1 LGHNA and CDR2 YNFKEQ. In nucleotides, the CDR3 is TGTGCCAGCAGCCAGTTACAGGGACCCCTGACAGATACGCAGTATTTT. Its protein is CASSQLQGPLTDTQYF.

This clonotype was recorded a few times. The chain recombines TRBV12-3 or TRBV12-4 with TRBJ1-6; no clear D gene. This CDR3 region has 15 residues. The ends were cut back, 3 bases at V and 2 bases at J, with 8 bases in the middle. CDR3 sequence reads: CASSFPQAYNSPLHF. CDR3 nucleotide sequence: TGTGCCAGCAGTTTTCCACAAGCCTATAATTCACCCCTCCACTTT.

This clonotype was seen a few times. The chain is built from TRBV10-3 and TRBJ2-3; 10 bases line up with TRBD2. Germline CDR1 and CDR2: ENHRY and SYGVKD. After removal of 3 bases from V and 6 bases from J, the junction contained 6 bases not matched to a gene. The CDR3 is made up of 15 amino acids. The DNA of the CDR3 is TGTGCCATCAGTGATTCTAGCGGGGGCCTGGATACGCAGTATTTT. Protein product: CAISDSSGGLDTQYF.

This chain connects TRBV20-1 to TRBJ1-6; D might be TRBD1 (5 bases). Trimming took off 6 bases at V and 10 bases at J, with 13 bases between the two ends. The CDR3 consists of 12 residues. The germline gives CDR1 DFQATT, CDR2 SNEGSKA (reference sequence). CDR3 amino acids: CSARGGESPLHF. The CDR3 nucleotides are TGCAGTGCCCGGGGGGGGGAGTCACCCCTCCACTTT.

The rearrangement joins TRBV12-3 or TRBV12-4 to TRBJ1-1; D is unclear. Trimming left V 1 base short and J 3 bases short, with 9 bases between. The CDR3 is 14 residues long. CDR3 amino acids: CASSLDGSYTEAFF. In DNA form, the CDR3 reads TGTGCCAGCAGTTTAGATGGCTCATACACTGAAGCTTTCTTT.

The chain couples TRBV27 to TRBJ1-2; D is perhaps TRBD1 (5 bases). From germline, CDR1 is MNHEY and CDR2 SMNVEV (reference sequence). The CDR3 extends over 14 amino acids. Trimming cost V 2 bases and J 4 bases, with 11 bases left between them. The CDR3 coding sequence is TGTGCCAGCAGTTTAAAGGGGTTAAGCTATGGCTACACCTTC. Translating gives CASSLKGLSYGYTF.

The chain links TRBV5-1 to TRBJ2-7; tentatively, D is TRBD1 or TRBD2 (5 bases each). V was shortened by 0 bases and J by 7 bases, with 14 bases between the two germline ends. The CDR3 has 14 amino acids. Germline V gene lookup returns CDR1 SGHRS and CDR2 YFSETQ. The CDR3 DNA reads TGCGCCAGCAGCTTGGCGGGGCCACACGGAGAGCAGTACTTC. This translates into CASSLAGPHGEQYF.

The rearrangement links TRBV12-3 or TRBV12-4 to TRBJ1-6; no reliable D call. Deletions cut 8 bases from V and 6 bases from J, with 11 bases between. The CDR3 spans 13 residues. CDR3 region: CASLSDGNSPLHF. The DNA of the CDR3 is TGTGCCAGCTTATCCGACGGTAATTCACCCCTCCACTTT.

This clonotype was seen a handful of times. The chain combines TRBV21-1 with TRBJ2-3; the table's TRBD1 call for D was not verified on the DNA. TRBV21-1 is a documented pseudogene. CDR3 length equals 15 residues. The DNA of the CDR3 is TGTGCCAGCAGCACCCGGGACAGGGAGACAGATACGCAGTATTTT. Its translation is CASSTRDRETDTQYF.

The rearrangement uses TRBV6-1 and TRBJ2-7; D might be TRBD1 or TRBD2, each matching 5 bases. CDR1 is MNHNS, CDR2 SASEGT, per germline. The CDR3 covers 14 residues. The V gene lost 6 bases and the J gene lost 2 bases, with 14 bases spanning the gap. CDR3 in DNA: TGTGCCAGCAGGAGATCGGGGCCGACCTACGAGCAGTACTTC. Protein: CASRRSGPTYEQYF.

The CDR3 DNA reads TGCAGTGCTGCCCGAAGGGTAGACACTGAAGCTTTCTTT. The encoded protein is CSAARRVDTEAFF. The V and J genes are TRBV20-1 and TRBJ1-1; D not certain. V lost 5 bases to trimming and J lost 3 bases, with 13 bases between them. CDR1 and CDR2 (germline): DFQATT, SNEGSKA (reference sequence). The CDR3 loop spans 13 amino acids.

V gene TRBV29-1 combines with J gene TRBJ1-5, with 7 bases aligning to TRBD1. The CDR3 has 13 residues. Germline V gives CDR1 SQVTM, CDR2 ANQGSEA. Germline trimming cut 7 bases from V and 4 bases from J; bases unmatched to any gene: 7. CDR3 sequence: CSDRDSDNQPQHF. The CDR3, as DNA: TGCAGCGACCGGGACAGTGATAATCAGCCCCAGCATTTT.

The chain couples TRBV28 to TRBJ2-3, with 8 bases matching TRBD2. CDR3 length equals 12 residues. Germline CDR1 and CDR2: MDHEN and SYDVKM. Trimming took 3 bases from V and 8 from J; bases not matched to a gene: 1. CDR3 nucleotides: TGTGCCAGCAGTTTTAGCGGGGTTACGCAGTATTTT. Its translation: CASSFSGVTQYF. Filled out from reference TRBV28 and TRBJ2-3, the complete variable domain reads DVKVTQSSRYLVKRTGEKVFLECVQDMDHENMFWYRQDPGLGLRLIYFSYDVKMKEKGDIPEGYSVSREKKERFSLILESASTNQTSMYLCASSFSGVTQYFGPGTRLTVL.

This clonotype showed up just a few times. The DNA for the CDR3 is TGTGCCAGCAGTGATCCAGGGCGGCAGGGGCAATACGAGCAGTACTTC. This sequence encodes CASSDPGRQGQYEQYF. The chain is built from TRBV2 and TRBJ2-7; maybe TRBD1 (6 bases). Germline V gene lookup returns CDR1 SNHLY and CDR2 FYNNEI. This CDR3 has 16 amino acids. V gave up 3 bases and J gave up 4 bases, with 19 bases separating them.

This clonotype was seen a handful of times. The chain employs TRBV2 and TRBJ2-1, with 13 positions matching TRBD2. The CDR3 is 17 amino acids. CDR1 is SNHLY and CDR2 is FYNNEI in the germline V gene. After removal of 9 bases from V and 0 bases from J, the junction contained 8 bases not matched to a gene. This CDR3 reads CASPRTSGGSSYNEQFF. Written as DNA, the CDR3 is TGTGCCAGTCCCCGGACTAGCGGGGGTAGCTCCTACAATGAGCAGTTCTTC.